What follows are 14 T cell receptor beta chains derived from one specimen sequenced in a study of T-cell memory formation after mild COVID-19. TCRdb re-derived calls from the 5' RACE reads in MiXCR, one entry per CDR3 protein. The repertoire holds around 300,000 distinct CDR3 sequences, with just under 20% as singletons. The sample comprised PBMCs or a T cell subset sorted from them (not recorded which). All receptors come from a man aged 18 to 35 who had mild COVID-19 (a few samples of this study predate the infection). Cell type and time point are not known.

The J gene is TRBJ1-1, the V gene TRBV18; D gene uncertain. V lost 3 bases and J lost 1, with 12 bases in between. Germline V gene data show CDR1 as KGHSH and CDR2 as LQKENI. This CDR3 contains 15 residues. CDR3 nucleotide sequence: TGTGCCAGCTCACCCGGACGGGTCGAGAACACTGAAGCTTTCTTT. Its protein is CASSPGRVENTEAFF.

By share, this clonotype counts as medium-sized (0.01 to 0.1%). The rearrangement uses TRBV7-9 and TRBJ2-2; the D is unclear. Germline values: CDR1 SEHNR, CDR2 FQNEAQ (reference sequence). The CDR3 totals 11 residues. Deletions cut 11 bases from V and 3 bases from J, with 7 bases between. The CDR3 coding sequence is TGTGCCCTTCGGGACACCGGGGAGCTGTTTTTT. Translation gives CALRDTGELFF.

This clonotype was observed a handful of times. This rearrangement joins TRBV5-1 to TRBJ2-3; TRBD1 is a possible D gene (5 bases). This CDR3 is built from 14 residues. Germline V gives CDR1 SGHRS, CDR2 YFSETQ. The V end was cut by 0 bases, the J end by 4 bases, with 9 bases between. DNA for the CDR3: TGCGCCAGCAGCTTGGGACAGCCCGCAGATACGCAGTATTTT. Translated: CASSLGQPADTQYF.

This clonotype has only a few counts. This rearrangement joins TRBV20-1 to TRBJ2-7; maybe TRBD2 (6 bases). V lost 4 bases to trimming and J lost 3 bases, with 10 bases between them. The germline V gene encodes CDR1 DFQATT and CDR2 SNEGSKA (reference sequence). CDR3 length equals 12 residues. The CDR3: CSANPSVYEQYF. Here the CDR3 DNA reads TGCAGTGCTAACCCTAGCGTCTACGAGCAGTACTTC.

This sequence joins TRBV7-9 and TRBJ1-1; tentatively, D is TRBD1 (5 bases). The CDR3 loop spans 15 amino acids. Trimming took off 5 bases at V and 0 bases at J, with 13 bases between the two ends. Germline V gene lookup returns CDR1 SEHNR and CDR2 FQNEAQ (reference sequence). DNA for the CDR3: TGTGCCAGCAGCCGCCGGGACGGGCTGAACACTGAAGCTTTCTTT. Protein product: CASSRRDGLNTEAFF.

Ten or more counts support this clonotype. The genes are TRBV28 and TRBJ2-7; either TRBD1 or TRBD2 may supply D (5 bases each). Germline-derived CDR1 and CDR2 are MDHEN and SYDVKM. The CDR3 is made up of 16 amino acids. V lost 5 bases and J 2 bases, leaving 19 bases between the germline ends. CDR3: CASSPRAARGTYEQYV. The CDR3, as DNA: TGTGCCAGCAGTCCTAGGGCAGCTCGGGGCACCTACGAGCAGTACGTC.

This sequence joins TRBV7-2 and TRBJ2-4; D is unclear. Germline V lookup: CDR1 SGHTA, CDR2 FQGNSA. The CDR3 has 14 residues. Trimming cost V 3 bases and J 0 bases, with 6 bases left between them. The CDR3 nucleotides are TGTGCCAGCAGCTTTGGCCAAGCCAAAAACATTCAGTACTTC. Protein product: CASSFGQAKNIQYF. The complete variable domain, with remaining parts taken from reference TRBV7-2 and TRBJ2-4, reads GAGVSQSPSNKVTEKGKDVELRCDPISGHTALYWYRQSLGQGLEFLIYFQGNSAPDKSGLPSDRFSAERTGGSVSTLTIQRTQQEDSAVYLCASSFGQAKNIQYFGAGTRLSVL.

V and J are TRBV6-2 or TRBV6-3 and TRBJ1-2, with a possible D match to TRBD1 (6 bases). Looked up from germline, CDR1 is MNHEY and CDR2 is SVGEGT. V was pared by 6 bases and J by 4 bases, with 15 bases between. This CDR3 region has 14 residues. The CDR3 coding sequence is TGTGCCAGCAGGCCCCAGGGGCACCTCTATGGCTACACCTTC. Residues: CASRPQGHLYGYTF.

The chain carries TRBV6-6 and TRBJ1-1, with no clear D. This CDR3 comprises 12 residues. Per the germline V gene, CDR1 is MNHNY and CDR2 is SVGAGI (reference sequence). The ends were cut back, 2 bases at V and 5 bases at J, with 6 bases in the middle. CDR3 loop: CASSYQETEAFF. The CDR3 bases are TGTGCCAGCAGTTACCAGGAGACTGAAGCTTTCTTT.

This clonotype was detected once. The V gene is TRBV12-3 or TRBV12-4, the J gene TRBJ1-4, with D hard to call. V lost 6 bases to trimming and J lost 0 bases, with 11 bases between them. The CDR3 extends over 15 amino acids. The CDR3 is CASRPNTATNEKLFF. The CDR3 DNA sequence: TGTGCCAGCAGACCCAACACAGCAACTAATGAAAAACTGTTTTTT.

This rearrangement joins TRBV29-1 to TRBJ2-3; 7 nucleotides align to TRBD1. The V gene's germline CDR1 is SQVTM and CDR2 ANQGSEA. After removal of 7 bases from V and 2 bases from J, the junction contained 6 bases not matched to a gene. The CDR3 covers 13 residues. The CDR3 nucleotides are TGCAGCGGGGGACAGCCTCCCACAGATACGCAGTATTTT. Translating it yields CSGGQPPTDTQYF.

This clonotype was observed at least ten times. The J gene is TRBJ2-3, the V gene TRBV5-1; TRBD2 matches at 12 bases. CDR1 is SGHRS and CDR2 is YFSETQ in the germline V gene. CDR3 length: 16 residues. The V segment lost 0 bases and the J segment 1 base; nucleotides outside the gene matches: 0. The CDR3 here is CASSLGLAGGTDTQYF. In nucleotides, the CDR3 is TGCGCCAGCAGCTTGGGACTAGCGGGGGGCACAGATACGCAGTATTTT.

A few counts support this clonotype. The V call is TRBV5-1, the J call TRBJ1-1; 7 bases line up with TRBD1. Germline values: CDR1 SGHRS, CDR2 YFSETQ. V shed 5 bases, J shed 4 bases, and the junction held 11 bases outside the gene matches. CDR3 length equals 15 residues. The CDR3 bases are TGCGCCAGCAGGCCTGACTCAGGGGGAGGCACTGAAGCTTTCTTT. Its translation is CASRPDSGGGTEAFF.

This clonotype turned up a few times. J is TRBJ2-7 and V is TRBV7-3; D may match TRBD1 or TRBD2 (6 bases each). The CDR3 has 14 residues. Germline CDR1 and CDR2: SGHTA and FQGTGA. Trimming removed 5 bases at V and 4 bases at J, with 15 bases between. CDR3 sequence reads: CASSIGVGGYEQYV. CDR3 coding DNA: TGTGCCAGCAGCATAGGGGTAGGGGGGTACGAGCAGTACGTC.